This T cell receptor (beta chain) was captured by sequencing in a study of blood T cell repertoires in COVID-19. Study details: The analysed material was cDNA or gDNA that came from T cells, B-cell-depleted T cells, or PBMCs.

Original analysis: Estimation of nucleated cell counts was performed using reference gene primer amplification. Clones were read by immunoSEQ multiplex PCR, and TCRdb kept only the in-frame ones, dropping some. V and J calls plus clone size are reproduced from that table; the DNA served to infer D and trimming. This table holds approximately 70,000 clones, roughly 91% found once. The CDR3 loop spans 11 amino acids. Germline CDR1 is DFQATT and CDR2 is SNEGSKA (reference sequence). Deletions cut 4 bases from V and 5 bases from J, with 8 bases between. The chain has TRBV20-1 and TRBJ2-5; D possibly corresponds to TRBD1 (5 bases). The sequenced sample consisted of peripheral blood. The receptor comes from a human donor in a cohort sampled during active COVID-19. The DNA for the CDR3 is TGCAGTGCTACGAAGGGGGAGACCCAGTACTTC. This encodes CSATKGETQYF.